Below, 17 T cell receptor beta chains from the same sample are listed, as sequenced in a study of blood T cell repertoires in COVID-19. Sequencing used immunoSEQ multiplex PCR; TCRdb keeps in-frame clones, though not all of them. The data show about 69,000 clones, approximately 90% seen once. The sequenced sample consisted of peripheral blood. The source is a woman in her sixties with active COVID-19.

CDR3 coding DNA: TGTGCCAGCAGCTGGTCATACGGGGACTCCTACAATGAGCAGTTCTTC. As protein: CASSWSYGDSYNEQFF. This rearrangement joins TRBV7-2 to TRBJ2-1; tentative D call: TRBD2 (5 bases). Germline CDR1 is SGHTA and CDR2 is FQGNSA. The V end lost 4 bases, the J end lost 0 bases, and 13 bases lay between the germline ends. This CDR3 is built from 16 residues.

Points on this clone: Other DNA variants within this sample encode the same CDR3. This chain connects TRBV29-1 to TRBJ1-1, with TRBD1 matching over 7 bases. There are 12 residues in the CDR3. Germline CDR1 reads SQVTM; CDR2 reads ANQGSEA. V was clipped by 7 bases and J by 1 base; unmatched bases: 3. CDR3 sequence: CSARQGNTEAFF. The CDR3 DNA follows: TGCAGCGCAAGACAGGGGAACACTGAAGCTTTCTTT.

The chain carries TRBV3-1 (or the pseudogene TRBV3-2) and TRBJ1-1; possible D gene TRBD1, 5 bases. The CDR3 has 13 residues. CDR1 is LGHDT and CDR2 is YNNKEL in the germline V gene (reference sequence). With 6 bases removed from V and 10 bases from J, the gap between germline ends came to 18 bases. The chain's CDR3 is CASRRRGPERAFF. The CDR3 nucleotides are TGTGCCAGCAGGCGAAGGGGCCCCGAAAGAGCTTTCTTT.

The V gene is TRBV28, the J gene TRBJ2-3, with 7 bases lining up with TRBD1. J was trimmed by 7 bases and V by 6 bases; bases with no gene match: 10. CDR1 and CDR2 from the germline V gene are MDHEN and SYDVKM. The CDR3 contains 14 residues. The CDR3 nucleotides are TGTGCCAGCAGAGACAGGGCTGCGGGTAATACGCAGTATTTT. Amino acid sequence: CASRDRAAGNTQYF.

Only one count was recorded for this clone. This chain links TRBV5-6 with TRBJ2-5; a weak D match, TRBD2 (6 bases). CDR1 is SGHDT, CDR2 YYEEEE, per germline. V was trimmed by 3 bases and J by 5 bases, leaving 14 bases between them. The CDR3 runs to 14 residues. CDR3 bases: TGTGCCAGCAGCTGGGACTTTCGAGGGGAGACCCAGTACTTC. Its translation: CASSWDFRGETQYF.

The gene calls are TRBV28 and TRBJ1-5, with a tentative D call TRBD1 (5 bases). The ends were cut back, 5 bases at V and 8 bases at J, with 10 bases in the middle. The CDR3 is made up of 12 amino acids. Germline loops: CDR1 MDHEN, CDR2 SYDVKM. The CDR3 DNA reads as TGTGCCAGCAGTGGTGGGGGGAAGCCCCAGCATTTT. This gives the protein CASSGGGKPQHF. Looking up the rest from reference TRBV28 and TRBJ1-5 gives the full variable domain: DVKVTQSSRYLVKRTGEKVFLECVQDMDHENMFWYRQDPGLGLRLIYFSYDVKMKEKGDIPEGYSVSREKKERFSLILESASTNQTSMYLCASSGGGKPQHFGDGTRLSIL.

The gene calls are TRBV5-8 and TRBJ2-5; 9 bases match TRBD1. The CDR3 totals 16 residues. CDR1 is SGHTS, CDR2 YDEGEE, per germline. V shed 2 bases, J shed 5 bases, and the junction held 10 bases outside the gene matches. The CDR3 DNA follows: TGTGCCAGCAGCTTTACCCCGGGACAGGGAAGGGAGACCCAGTACTTC. It translates to CASSFTPGQGRETQYF.

This clone has just one count. The CDR3 DNA is TGCAGTGCTACGGACAGGGCCGAGCAGTACTTC. Protein: CSATDRAEQYF. This sequence joins TRBV20-1 and TRBJ2-7; 8 bases match TRBD1. CDR1 is DFQATT, CDR2 SNEGSKA, per germline (reference sequence). The CDR3 is 11 amino acids. V was pared by 4 bases and J by 6 bases, with 2 bases of the junction left unmatched.

V gene TRBV5-1 combines with J gene TRBJ2-2; TRBD2 matches at 10 bases. The CDR3 has 16 amino acids. Germline CDR1 is SGHRS and CDR2 is YFSETQ. V was pared by 0 bases and J by 7 bases, with 6 bases of the junction left unmatched. CDR3 sequence: CASSLGLAGVDGELFF. The CDR3 nucleotides are TGCGCCAGCAGCTTGGGTCTAGCGGGAGTTGACGGGGAGCTGTTTTTT.

The gene calls are TRBV7-9 and TRBJ2-3; D gene uncertain. There are 11 residues in the CDR3. V lost 5 bases and J lost 6, with 6 bases in between. CDR1 and CDR2 from the germline V gene are SEHNR and FQNEAQ (reference sequence). This CDR3 reads CASSPLDTQYF. The CDR3, as DNA: TGTGCCAGCAGCCCCCTGGATACGCAGTATTTT.

This chain joins TRBV5-6 and TRBJ1-1; TRBD1 aligns across 7 bases. Losses at the gene ends were 1 base for V and 3 bases for J; bases not matched to a gene: 3. The CDR3 covers 14 residues. Germline loops: CDR1 SGHDT, CDR2 YYEEEE. Here the CDR3 DNA reads TGTGCCAGCAGCTTGCTAGACAGGGACACTGAAGCTTTCTTT. Translating it yields CASSLLDRDTEAFF.

This clone was seen only a few times. The gene calls are TRBV2 and TRBJ2-7; the match to TRBD2 covers 11 bases. This CDR3 comprises 13 residues. Unmatched junction bases numbered 4, after V lost 9 bases and J lost 3 bases. Germline CDR1 SNHLY, CDR2 FYNNEI. DNA of the CDR3: TGTGCCAGATTAGCGGGAGGGGTCTACGAGCAGTACTTC. This encodes CARLAGGVYEQYF.

This clone showed up just once. V is TRBV3-1 (or the pseudogene TRBV3-2) and J is TRBJ2-7; D possibly corresponds to TRBD2 (5 bases). CDR1 and CDR2 (germline): LGHDT, YNNKEL (reference sequence). Trimming shortened V by 2 bases and J by 3 bases, and 14 bases separated the two germline ends. The CDR3 runs 15 residues. For the CDR3, the DNA is TGTGCCAGCAGCCAAATTTACTCGGGAATCTACGAGCAGTACTTC. Its translation: CASSQIYSGIYEQYF.

The V call is TRBV14, the J call TRBJ2-1, with D tentatively TRBD1 (6 bases). The germline V and J ends were trimmed by 4 bases and 7 bases, with 14 bases remaining between them. The CDR3 extends over 14 amino acids. From germline, CDR1 is SGHDN and CDR2 FVKESK. Written as DNA, the CDR3 is TGTGCCAGCAGCCTCCATGACAGGATAAATGAGCAGTTCTTC. Its translation is CASSLHDRINEQFF.

The chain couples TRBV2 to TRBJ2-1; 8 nucleotides agree with TRBD2. The V and J ends lost 5 bases and 7 bases, in that order; junction bases with no gene match: 4. From germline, CDR1 is SNHLY and CDR2 FYNNEI. There are 13 residues in the CDR3. The CDR3: CASSSGRVNEQFF. DNA for the CDR3: TGTGCCAGCAGTAGCGGGAGAGTTAATGAGCAGTTCTTC.

This chain links TRBV4-1 with TRBJ2-5; possibly TRBD1 for D (6 bases). V lost 4 bases and J lost 2, with 8 bases in between. This CDR3 has 13 amino acids. CDR1 and CDR2 (germline): MGHRA, YSYEKL. CDR3 coding DNA: TGCGCCAGCAGCCCAGGGGTACAAGAGACCCAGTACTTC. Its translation: CASSPGVQETQYF.

The rearrangement uses TRBV19 and TRBJ2-1; perhaps TRBD2 as D (5 bases). Trimming stripped 2 bases from V and 10 bases from J, with 15 bases between. Germline V CDR1 and CDR2: LNHDA, SQIVND (reference sequence). The CDR3 length is 14 residues. The CDR3 nucleotides are TGTGCCAGTAGTATAAGCTCGGGGAGACGGGAGCAGTTCTTC. The encoded protein is CASSISSGRREQFF.